Given below is one TCR beta chain in context. Its antigen is unknown. Assay: immunoSEQ multiplex PCR; the TCRdb copy retains only in-frame clones and omits some. The table records around 120,000 clones, roughly 89% of them present only once. The sample originates from a study of T cell responses to AZD1222 COVID-19 vaccine. Notes on the study in general: After the peak T cell response, and only then, were repertoires sampled. Spike was spanned by vaccine-associated CD4 TCRs, which were dominant at 160-218 and 743-854.

Germline CDR1 SGHAT, CDR2 FQNNGV. Trimming pared 5 bases from V and 3 bases from J, leaving 8 bases between. CDR3 size: 12 residues. The receptor was derived from an adult in good health. The sequencing here drew on peripheral blood, taken on day 0 of AZD1222 vaccination. The chain links TRBV11-2 to TRBJ2-7; D may be TRBD2 (5 bases). CDR3 loop: CASSRDFYEQYF. DNA for the CDR3: TGTGCCAGCAGCCGGGATTTCTACGAGCAGTACTTC.